This T cell receptor beta chain was found in a study of blood T cell repertoires in COVID-19. Study details: The United States, Italy and Spain provided the acute and convalescent COVID-19 samples. The analysed material was cDNA or gDNA that came from T cells, B-cell-depleted T cells, or PBMCs.

V dropped 5 bases and J dropped 4; count of bases not matched to a gene: 5. Germline values: CDR1 SEHNR, CDR2 FQNEAQ (reference sequence). The CDR3 has 15 amino acids. This clone came up once. Sequencing was performed with immunoSEQ multiplex PCR; in TCRdb, only in-frame clones are kept and a portion is missing. In the table there are under 100,000 clones, about 85% of which are singletons. V gene TRBV7-9 combines with J gene TRBJ2-1, with 10 bases fitting TRBD2. The TCR comes from an elderly man with active or convalescent COVID-19. Sample: peripheral blood. CDR3 sequence: CASSQRGGLYNEQFF. CDR3 in DNA: TGTGCCAGCAGCCAGCGGGGGGGCCTTTACAATGAGCAGTTCTTC.